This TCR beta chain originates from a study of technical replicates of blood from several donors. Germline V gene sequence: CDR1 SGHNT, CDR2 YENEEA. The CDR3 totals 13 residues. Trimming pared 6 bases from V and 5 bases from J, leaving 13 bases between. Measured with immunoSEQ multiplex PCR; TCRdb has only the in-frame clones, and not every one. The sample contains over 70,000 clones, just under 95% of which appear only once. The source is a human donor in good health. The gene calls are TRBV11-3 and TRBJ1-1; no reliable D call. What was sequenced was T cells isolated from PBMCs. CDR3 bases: TGTGCCAGCAGTCAGCGGGCGTATACTGAAGCTTTCTTT. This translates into CASSQRAYTEAFF.